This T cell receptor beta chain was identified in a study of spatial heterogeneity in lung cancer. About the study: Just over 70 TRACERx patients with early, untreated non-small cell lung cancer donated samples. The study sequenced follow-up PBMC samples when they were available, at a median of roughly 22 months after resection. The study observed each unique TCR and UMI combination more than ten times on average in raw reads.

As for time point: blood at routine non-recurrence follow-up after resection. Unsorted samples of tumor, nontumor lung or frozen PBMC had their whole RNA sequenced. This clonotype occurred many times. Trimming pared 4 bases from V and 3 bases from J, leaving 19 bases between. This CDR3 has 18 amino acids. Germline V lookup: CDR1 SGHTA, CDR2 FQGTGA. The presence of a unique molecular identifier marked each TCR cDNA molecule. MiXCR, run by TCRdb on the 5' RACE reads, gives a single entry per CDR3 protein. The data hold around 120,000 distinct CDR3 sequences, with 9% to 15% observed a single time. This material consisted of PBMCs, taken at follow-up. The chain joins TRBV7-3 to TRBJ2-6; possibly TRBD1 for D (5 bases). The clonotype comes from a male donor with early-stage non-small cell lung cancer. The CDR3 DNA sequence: TGTGCCAGCAGCTCTTCCCCTCCTGGGGCCGGTGGGGCCAACGTCCTGACTTTC. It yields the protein CASSSSPPGAGGANVLTF.